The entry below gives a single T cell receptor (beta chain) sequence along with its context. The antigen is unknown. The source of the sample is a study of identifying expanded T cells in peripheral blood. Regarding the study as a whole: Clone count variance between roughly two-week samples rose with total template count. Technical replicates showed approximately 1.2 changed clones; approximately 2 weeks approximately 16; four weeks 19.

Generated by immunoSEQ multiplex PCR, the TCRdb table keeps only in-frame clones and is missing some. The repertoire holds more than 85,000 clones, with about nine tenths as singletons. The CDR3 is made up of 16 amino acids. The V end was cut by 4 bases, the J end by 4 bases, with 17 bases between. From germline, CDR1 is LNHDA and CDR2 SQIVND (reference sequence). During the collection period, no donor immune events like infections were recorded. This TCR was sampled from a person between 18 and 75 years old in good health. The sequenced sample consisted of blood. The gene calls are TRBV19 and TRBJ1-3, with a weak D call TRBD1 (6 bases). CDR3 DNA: TGTGCCAGTAGTACCAAACAGGGAACGAGAGGAAACACCATATATTTT. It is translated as CASSTKQGTRGNTIYF.